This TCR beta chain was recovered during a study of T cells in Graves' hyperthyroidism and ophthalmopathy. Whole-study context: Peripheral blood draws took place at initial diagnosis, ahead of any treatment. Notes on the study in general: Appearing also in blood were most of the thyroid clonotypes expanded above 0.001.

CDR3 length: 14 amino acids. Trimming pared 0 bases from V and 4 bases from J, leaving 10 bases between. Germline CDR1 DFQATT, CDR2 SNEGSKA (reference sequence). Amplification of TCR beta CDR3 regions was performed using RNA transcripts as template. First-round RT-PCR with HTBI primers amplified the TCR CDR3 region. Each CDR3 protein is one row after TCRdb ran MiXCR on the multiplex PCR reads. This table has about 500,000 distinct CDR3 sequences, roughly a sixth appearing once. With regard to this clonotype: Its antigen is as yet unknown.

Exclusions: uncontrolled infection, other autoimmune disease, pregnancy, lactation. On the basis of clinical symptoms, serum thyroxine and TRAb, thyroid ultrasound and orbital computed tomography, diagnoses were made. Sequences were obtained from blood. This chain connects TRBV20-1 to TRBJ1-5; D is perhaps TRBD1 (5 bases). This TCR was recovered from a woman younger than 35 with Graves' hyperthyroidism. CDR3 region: CSARDTTVNQPQHF. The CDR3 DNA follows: TGCAGTGCTAGAGATACGACAGTTAATCAGCCCCAGCATTTT.